This record covers a single T cell receptor beta chain. Its antigen is still unknown. The assay was immunoSEQ multiplex PCR, and TCRdb's table has in-frame clones only and misses some. The sample yields about 13,000 clones, roughly 82% seen once. The germline CDR1 and CDR2 sequences are LNHDA and SQIVND (reference sequence). The CDR3 extends over 16 amino acids. The germline V and J ends were trimmed by 1 base and 2 bases, with 14 bases remaining between them. The data were taken from a study of T cells in localized non-small cell lung cancer. Notes on the study in general: Among the top 100 tumor clones, a median about 59 appeared in adjacent lung. In the blood, greater T cell density corresponded to longer overall survival.

The sample in question was peripheral blood, obtained before any cancer treatment. The rearrangement joins TRBV19 to TRBJ1-2; D is possibly TRBD1 (5 bases). This sequence was found in a male donor aged 60 or older with stage I squamous cell lung carcinoma. CDR3 nucleotide sequence: TGTGCCAGTAGTATAGCCTTAGGCGGGGCGAACTATGGCTACACCTTC. Translating gives CASSIALGGANYGYTF.